The clone carrying this T cell receptor beta chain was detected only a few times. The trim removed 7 bases at V and 3 bases at J, leaving 11 bases unmatched. The CDR3 runs to 15 residues. CDR1 and CDR2 (germline): SNHLY, FYNNEI. The data derive from a study of blood T cell repertoires in COVID-19. Profiling relied on immunoSEQ multiplex PCR, and the TCRdb table lists in-frame clones only, not all of them. The sample holds some 320,000 clones; under 90% are singletons and the top ten take more than 9.5%. This chain uses TRBV2 with TRBJ1-1; 7 bases align to TRBD1. The sequencing sample was made of peripheral blood. This TCR was recovered from a woman between 25 and 40 years old with COVID-19, enrolled during active disease. Here the CDR3 DNA reads TGTGCCAGCATTAGGGACAGTTATGGATACACTGAAGCTTTCTTT. Its translation is CASIRDSYGYTEAFF.